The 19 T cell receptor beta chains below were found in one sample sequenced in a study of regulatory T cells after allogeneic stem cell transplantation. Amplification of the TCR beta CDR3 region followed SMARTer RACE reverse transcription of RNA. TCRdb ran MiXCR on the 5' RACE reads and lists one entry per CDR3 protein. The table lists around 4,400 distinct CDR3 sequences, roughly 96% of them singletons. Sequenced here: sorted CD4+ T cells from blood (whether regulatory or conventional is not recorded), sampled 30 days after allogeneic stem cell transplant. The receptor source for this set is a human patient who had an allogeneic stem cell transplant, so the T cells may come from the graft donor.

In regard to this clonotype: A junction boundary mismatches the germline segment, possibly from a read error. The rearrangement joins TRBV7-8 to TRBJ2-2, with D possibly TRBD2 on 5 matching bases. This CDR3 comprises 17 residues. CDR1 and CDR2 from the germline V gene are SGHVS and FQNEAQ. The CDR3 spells CAGSLRVTRGSTEELFF. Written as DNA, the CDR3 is TGCGCCGGCAGCTTACGTGTAACGAGAGGGAGCACCGAGGAGCTGTTTTTC.

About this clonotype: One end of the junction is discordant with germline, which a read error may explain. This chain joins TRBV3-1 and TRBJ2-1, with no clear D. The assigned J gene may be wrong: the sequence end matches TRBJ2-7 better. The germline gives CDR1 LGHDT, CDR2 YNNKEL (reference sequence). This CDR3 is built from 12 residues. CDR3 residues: CTSSRDCNEQYF. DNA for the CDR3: TGTACCAGCAGCCGAGACTGCAATGAGCAGTACTTC.

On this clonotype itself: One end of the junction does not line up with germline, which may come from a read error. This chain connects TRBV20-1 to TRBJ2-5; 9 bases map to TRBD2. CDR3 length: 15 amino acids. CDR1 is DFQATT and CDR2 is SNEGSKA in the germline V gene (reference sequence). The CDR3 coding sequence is TGCCGTGCCACCCCGACTAGCGGCGACGAAGAGACACAGTACTTC. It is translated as CRATPTSGDEETQYF.

The DNA of the CDR3 is TGCGCCAGCAGCTTGTTTGGGCCCGGGCAGTCTGGCCTTCAAAAGCCCCAGTTCTTC. Amino acids: CASSLFGPGQSGLQKPQFF. The chain is built from TRBV5-1 and TRBJ2-5; D is ambiguous. The J call may be in error: the DNA end matches TRBJ2-1 better. This CDR3 spans 19 amino acids. Germline V gene data show CDR1 as SGHRS and CDR2 as YFSETQ.

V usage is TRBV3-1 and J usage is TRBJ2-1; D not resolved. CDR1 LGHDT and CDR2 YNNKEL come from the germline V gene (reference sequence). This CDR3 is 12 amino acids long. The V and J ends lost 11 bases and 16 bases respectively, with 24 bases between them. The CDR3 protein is CACGQDYKDRFF. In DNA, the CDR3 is TGTGCCTGCGGCCAAGATTACAAGGACCGTTTCTTC.

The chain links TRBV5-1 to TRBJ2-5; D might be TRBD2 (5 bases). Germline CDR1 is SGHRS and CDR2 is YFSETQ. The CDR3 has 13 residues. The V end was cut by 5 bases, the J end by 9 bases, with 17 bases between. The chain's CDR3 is CASRWTVLEAQYF. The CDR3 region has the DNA TGCGCCAGCAGATGGACGGTTTTGGAGGCCCAGTACTTC. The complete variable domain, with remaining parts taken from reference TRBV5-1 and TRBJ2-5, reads KAGVTQTPRYLIKTRGQQVTLSCSPISGHRSVSWYQQTPGQGLQFLFEYFSETQRNKGNFPGRFSGRQFSNSRSEMNVSTLELGDSALYLCASRWTVLEAQYFGPGTRLLVL.

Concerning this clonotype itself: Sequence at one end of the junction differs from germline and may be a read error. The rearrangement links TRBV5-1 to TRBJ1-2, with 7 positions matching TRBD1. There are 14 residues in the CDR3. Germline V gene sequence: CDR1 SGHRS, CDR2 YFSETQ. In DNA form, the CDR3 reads TGCGCCCGCAGCTGGCAGGGGGGGAACTATGGCTACACCTTC. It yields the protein CARSWQGGNYGYTF.

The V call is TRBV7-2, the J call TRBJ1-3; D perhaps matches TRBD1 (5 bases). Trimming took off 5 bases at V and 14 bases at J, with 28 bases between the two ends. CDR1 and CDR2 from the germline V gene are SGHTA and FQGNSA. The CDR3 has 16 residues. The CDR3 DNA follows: TGTGCCAGCAGCGTTAAAGACAGTCCGTCTGGGAACGCCGTATATTTT. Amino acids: CASSVKDSPSGNAVYF.

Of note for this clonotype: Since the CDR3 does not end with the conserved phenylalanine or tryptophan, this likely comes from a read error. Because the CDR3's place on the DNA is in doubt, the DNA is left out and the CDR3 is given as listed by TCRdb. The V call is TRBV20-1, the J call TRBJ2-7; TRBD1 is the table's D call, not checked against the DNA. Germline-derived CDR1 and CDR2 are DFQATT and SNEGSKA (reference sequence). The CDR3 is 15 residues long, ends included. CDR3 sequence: CSAGVGAGRSYEQYY.

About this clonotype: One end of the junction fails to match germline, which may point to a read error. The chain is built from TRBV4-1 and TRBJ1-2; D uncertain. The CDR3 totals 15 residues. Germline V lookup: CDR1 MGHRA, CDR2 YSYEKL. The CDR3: CDSSPQVDIYYDYTF. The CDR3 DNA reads TGCGACAGCAGCCCCCAGGTAGATATTTACTATGACTACACCTTC.

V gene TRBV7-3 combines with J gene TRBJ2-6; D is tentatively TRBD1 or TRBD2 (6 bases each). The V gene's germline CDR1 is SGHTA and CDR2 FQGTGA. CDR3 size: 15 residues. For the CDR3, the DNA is TGTGGCAGTAAGAAACGGGGGACAGGGGCCAACGTCCTGACTTTC. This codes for CGSKKRGTGANVLTF.

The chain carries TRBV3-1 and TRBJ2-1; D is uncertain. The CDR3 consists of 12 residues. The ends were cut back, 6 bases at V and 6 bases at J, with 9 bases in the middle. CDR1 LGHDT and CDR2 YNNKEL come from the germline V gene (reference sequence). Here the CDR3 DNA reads TGTGCCAGCAGGAAAGACTCCAATGAGCAGTTCTTC. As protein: CASRKDSNEQFF.

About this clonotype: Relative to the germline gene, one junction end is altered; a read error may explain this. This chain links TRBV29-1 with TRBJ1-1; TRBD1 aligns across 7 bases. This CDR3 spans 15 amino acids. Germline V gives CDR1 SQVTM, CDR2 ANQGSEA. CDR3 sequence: CSVGRGQVKNSEAFF. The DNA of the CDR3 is TGCAGCGTTGGCCGCGGACAGGTAAAGAACTCTGAAGCTTTCTTT.

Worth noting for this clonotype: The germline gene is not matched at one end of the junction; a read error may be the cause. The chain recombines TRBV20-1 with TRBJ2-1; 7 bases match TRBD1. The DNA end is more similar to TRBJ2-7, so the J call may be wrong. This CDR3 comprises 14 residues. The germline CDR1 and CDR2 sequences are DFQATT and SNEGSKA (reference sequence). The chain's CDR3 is CSAESPGQFYKQYF. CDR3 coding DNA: TGCAGTGCTGAAAGCCCGGGACAGTTCTACAAGCAGTACTTC.

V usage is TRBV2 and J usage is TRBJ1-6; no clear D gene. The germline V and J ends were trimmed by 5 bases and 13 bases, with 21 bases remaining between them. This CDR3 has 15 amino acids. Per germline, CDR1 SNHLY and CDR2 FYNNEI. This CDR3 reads CASSPMSSYHAPLHF. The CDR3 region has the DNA TGTGCCAGCAGTCCTATGAGCTCCTATCATGCGCCCCTCCACTTT.

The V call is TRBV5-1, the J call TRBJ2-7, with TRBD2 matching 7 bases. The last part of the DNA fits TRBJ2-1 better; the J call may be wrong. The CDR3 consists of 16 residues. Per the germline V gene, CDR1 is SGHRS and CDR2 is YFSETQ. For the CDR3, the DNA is TGCGCCAGTCACCCTGGGACTATCGGGAACTACTACGCGCAGTTCTTC. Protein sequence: CASHPGTIGNYYAQFF.

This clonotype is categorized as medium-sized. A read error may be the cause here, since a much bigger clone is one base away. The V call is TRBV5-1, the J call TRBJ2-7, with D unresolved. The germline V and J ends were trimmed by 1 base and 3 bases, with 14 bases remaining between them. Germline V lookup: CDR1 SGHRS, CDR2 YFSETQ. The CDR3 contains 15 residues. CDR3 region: CASSLNAEDFYEQYF. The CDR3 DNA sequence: TGCGCCAGCAGCTTGAATGCGGAAGACTTCTACGAGCAGTACTTC.

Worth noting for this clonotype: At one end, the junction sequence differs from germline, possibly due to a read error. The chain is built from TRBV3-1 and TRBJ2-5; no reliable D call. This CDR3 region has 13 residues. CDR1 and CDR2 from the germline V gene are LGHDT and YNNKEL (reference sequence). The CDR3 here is CGSSVGIQETQYF. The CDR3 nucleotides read TGTGGCAGCAGCGTGGGGATCCAAGAGACCCAGTACTTC.

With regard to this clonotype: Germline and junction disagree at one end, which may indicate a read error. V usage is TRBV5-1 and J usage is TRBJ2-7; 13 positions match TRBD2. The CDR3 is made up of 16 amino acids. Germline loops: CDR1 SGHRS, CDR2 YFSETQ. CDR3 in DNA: TGCGACAGCCATGCTGGGACTAGCGGGGACTACTACAAGCAGTACTTC. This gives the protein CDSHAGTSGDYYKQYF.